These T cell receptor beta chains were read from a single sample in a study of CD8+ T cells in alopecia areata. Measured with immunoSEQ multiplex PCR; TCRdb has only the in-frame clones, and not every one. The sample includes approximately 120,000 clones, around 60% seen only once; the top ten take around 6%. The sample was CD4+ T cells sorted from blood, taken at week 4, from a patient treated with tofacitinib. These receptor sequences come from a human donor with alopecia areata. The CDR3 runs from the conserved cysteine through the conserved F or W. A D gene is named only where the DNA matches it firmly. Not every row has a clone size; where given, it reads once, few, many or a size class.

v_call: TRBV7-2
clone_size: NA
j_call: TRBJ2-1
d_call: TRBD2
cdr3_nt: TGTGCCAGCAGCTTCGTAGCGGGGGAGCAGTTCTTC
cdr3_aa: CASSFVAGEQFF

v_call: TRBV20-1
clone_size: NA
j_call: TRBJ2-5
d_call: NA
cdr3_nt: TGCAGTGCGACCAGGGAAGGGACCCAGTACTTC
cdr3_aa: CSATREGTQYF

v_call: TRBV29-1
clone_size: NA
j_call: TRBJ1-2
d_call: TRBD1
cdr3_nt: TGCAGCGTTGTGGGGGGGACAGAGATTATCGGCTACACCTTC
cdr3_aa: CSVVGGTEIIGYTF

v_call: TRBV15
clone_size: once
j_call: TRBJ2-7
d_call: NA
cdr3_nt: TGTGCCACCAGCAGAGATCCGCGGATGTCAGGGGTCCGCGAGCAGTACTTC
cdr3_aa: CATSRDPRMSGVREQYF

v_call: TRBV7-2
clone_size: many
j_call: TRBJ1-2
d_call: NA
cdr3_nt: TGTGCCAGCAGCCGACAGTCCTATGGCTACACCTTC
cdr3_aa: CASSRQSYGYTF

v_call: TRBV19
clone_size: NA
j_call: TRBJ2-4
d_call: TRBD1
cdr3_nt: TGTGCCAGTAGTATCCGGGACAGGGACATTCAGTACTTC
cdr3_aa: CASSIRDRDIQYF

v_call: TRBV4-1
clone_size: once
j_call: TRBJ2-1
d_call: NA
cdr3_nt: TGCGCCAGCAGCCAAGACCGTCGGGGGAGAGTCTTC
cdr3_aa: CASSQDRRGRVF

v_call: TRBV5-1
clone_size: NA
j_call: TRBJ2-5
d_call: NA
cdr3_nt: TGCGCCAGCATGGTATCCCCCCTTCTTTACTTC
cdr3_aa: CASMVSPLLYF

v_call: TRBV5-4
clone_size: NA
j_call: TRBJ2-3
d_call: TRBD2
cdr3_nt: TGTGCCAGCAGCTTGACGACTAGCGGGGGGTTGGCCGATACGCAGTATTTT
cdr3_aa: CASSLTTSGGLADTQYF

v_call: TRBV29-1
clone_size: few
j_call: TRBJ1-1
d_call: NA
cdr3_nt: TGCAGCGTTGGCGGCATGAACACTGAAGCTTTCTTT
cdr3_aa: CSVGGMNTEAFF

v_call: TRBV4-1
clone_size: once
j_call: TRBJ2-1
d_call: NA
cdr3_nt: TGCGCCAGCAGCCGAGTTGTGAGTGAGCAGTTCTTC
cdr3_aa: CASSRVVSEQFF

v_call: TRBV10-3
clone_size: NA
j_call: TRBJ1-1
d_call: NA
cdr3_nt: TGTGCCATCAGTGGGGGCACTGAAGCTTTCTTT
cdr3_aa: CAISGGTEAFF

v_call: TRBV29-1
clone_size: few
j_call: TRBJ1-4
d_call: NA
cdr3_nt: TGCAGCGTTCAGGGGAATTCAGATGAAAAACTGTTTTTT
cdr3_aa: CSVQGNSDEKLFF

v_call: TRBV7-9
clone_size: once
j_call: TRBJ2-5
d_call: NA
cdr3_nt: TGTGCCAGCAGCTTAGGGCGACACCAAGAGACCCAGTACTTC
cdr3_aa: CASSLGRHQETQYF

v_call: TRBV29-1
clone_size: NA
j_call: TRBJ2-5
d_call: TRBD1
cdr3_nt: TGCAGCGTTGAAGAGACAGGGGAAGAGACCCAGTACTTC
cdr3_aa: CSVEETGEETQYF

v_call: TRBV5-1
clone_size: NA
j_call: TRBJ2-3
d_call: TRBD2
cdr3_nt: TGCGCCAGCAGCCCACTAGCGGGAGACACAGATACGCAGTATTTT
cdr3_aa: CASSPLAGDTDTQYF

v_call: TRBV9
clone_size: NA
j_call: TRBJ1-5
d_call: NA
cdr3_nt: TGTGCCAGCAGCGTAGCGTTGGGGGGGCCCCAGCATTTT
cdr3_aa: CASSVALGGPQHF

v_call: TRBV7-2
clone_size: NA
j_call: TRBJ2-3
d_call: TRBD2
cdr3_nt: TGTGCCAGCAGCCCGCGGACTAGCGGGACGGGGAATACGCAGTATTTT
cdr3_aa: CASSPRTSGTGNTQYF

v_call: TRBV29-1
clone_size: NA
j_call: TRBJ2-1
d_call: NA
cdr3_nt: TGCAGCGTTAAGAGGGGCTCCTACAATGAGCAGTTCTTC
cdr3_aa: CSVKRGSYNEQFF

v_call: TRBV4-1
clone_size: NA
j_call: TRBJ2-5
d_call: TRBD2
cdr3_nt: TGCGCCAGCAGCCCCTTAGCGGGAGGGCCTTCTGAGACCCAGTACTTC
cdr3_aa: CASSPLAGGPSETQYF

v_call: TRBV11-3
clone_size: NA
j_call: TRBJ2-1
d_call: TRBD2
cdr3_nt: TGTGCCAGCAGCCATTCCTCTAGCGGGAGCCACTACAATGAGCAGTTCTTC
cdr3_aa: CASSHSSSGSHYNEQFF

v_call: TRBV30
clone_size: NA
j_call: TRBJ2-7
d_call: NA
cdr3_nt: TGTGCCTGGAGTGGTCAGGCAGAATCGGAGCAGTACTTC
cdr3_aa: CAWSGQAESEQYF

v_call: TRBV5-1
clone_size: NA
j_call: TRBJ2-7
d_call: NA
cdr3_nt: TGCGCCAGCAGCTTGGAACAGGGCTTCTCCTACGAGCAGTACTTC
cdr3_aa: CASSLEQGFSYEQYF

v_call: TRBV29-1
clone_size: NA
j_call: TRBJ2-2
d_call: TRBD1
cdr3_nt: TGCAGCGGGCGACAGGGGGGGAACACCGGGGAGCTGTTTTTT
cdr3_aa: CSGRQGGNTGELFF

v_call: TRBV21-1
clone_size: NA
j_call: TRBJ2-7
d_call: NA
cdr3_nt: TGTGCCACCCCAGGCGGGACTATGCCCTACGAGCAGTACTTC
cdr3_aa: CATPGGTMPYEQYF

v_call: TRBV6-1
clone_size: few
j_call: TRBJ1-1
d_call: NA
cdr3_nt: TGTGCCAGCAGCCCTGGGGGGCTGAACACTGAAGCTTTCTTT
cdr3_aa: CASSPGGLNTEAFF

v_call: TRBV14
clone_size: NA
j_call: TRBJ1-1
d_call: NA
cdr3_nt: TGTGCCAGCTCACCTTGGGGGGTGAACACTGAAGCTTTCTTT
cdr3_aa: CASSPWGVNTEAFF

v_call: TRBV30
clone_size: NA
j_call: TRBJ1-5
d_call: NA
cdr3_nt: TGTGCCTGGAGTGTACGGGGGAATCAGCCCCAGCATTTT
cdr3_aa: CAWSVRGNQPQHF

v_call: TRBV9
clone_size: NA
j_call: TRBJ2-1
d_call: TRBD2
cdr3_nt: TGTGCCAGCAGCTCCACTCGGTCTAGCGGGAGGGAAGAAAGCTCCTACAATGAGCAGTTCTTC
cdr3_aa: CASSSTRSSGREESSYNEQFF

v_call: TRBV28
clone_size: few
j_call: TRBJ2-5
d_call: TRBD1
cdr3_nt: TGTGCCAGCAGTCGACAGGGGGCCAGCCGCAAAGAGACCCAGTACTTC
cdr3_aa: CASSRQGASRKETQYF

v_call: TRBV7-8
clone_size: NA
j_call: TRBJ2-5
d_call: TRBD2
cdr3_nt: TGTGCCAGCAGCTTAGGAGCGGGGGGGCCCTGGGAGACCCAGTACTTC
cdr3_aa: CASSLGAGGPWETQYF

v_call: TRBV29-1
clone_size: NA
j_call: TRBJ1-2
d_call: TRBD1
cdr3_nt: TGCAGCGCAACGAGACAGGGTGTTGGCTACACCTTC
cdr3_aa: CSATRQGVGYTF

v_call: TRBV6-6
clone_size: once
j_call: TRBJ1-1
d_call: NA
cdr3_nt: TGTGCCAGCACCCTAAACACTGAAGCTTTCTTT
cdr3_aa: CASTLNTEAFF

v_call: TRBV10-3
clone_size: NA
j_call: TRBJ2-1
d_call: NA
cdr3_nt: TGTGCCGCCGCCCCCGATAGGAGCTCCTACAATGAGCAGTTCTTC
cdr3_aa: CAAAPDRSSYNEQFF

v_call: TRBV5-1
clone_size: NA
j_call: TRBJ2-5
d_call: NA
cdr3_nt: TGCGCCAGCAGCTTGGGCGCGGAGACCCAGTACTTC
cdr3_aa: CASSLGAETQYF

v_call: TRBV9
clone_size: few
j_call: TRBJ1-6
d_call: TRBD1
cdr3_nt: TGTGCCAGCAGCGCGCGACAGGGCGACTCACCCCTCCACTTT
cdr3_aa: CASSARQGDSPLHF

v_call: TRBV6-5
clone_size: NA
j_call: TRBJ2-5
d_call: NA
cdr3_nt: TGTGCCAGCAGTTACGGCAGGGAGGAGACCCAGTACTTC
cdr3_aa: CASSYGREETQYF

v_call: TRBV29-1
clone_size: few
j_call: TRBJ1-1
d_call: TRBD1
cdr3_nt: TGCAGCTTCTGGACAGGAGGGAACACTGAAGCTTTCTTT
cdr3_aa: CSFWTGGNTEAFF

v_call: TRBV2
clone_size: NA
j_call: TRBJ2-5
d_call: NA
cdr3_nt: TGTGCCAGCAGTGCCGATTACCAAGAGACCCAGTACTTC
cdr3_aa: CASSADYQETQYF

v_call: TRBV19
clone_size: few
j_call: TRBJ1-2
d_call: NA
cdr3_nt: TGTGCCAGTAGTATGGACAGAACAGCCTATGGCTACACCTTC
cdr3_aa: CASSMDRTAYGYTF

v_call: TRBV29-1
clone_size: few
j_call: TRBJ2-7
d_call: TRBD1
cdr3_nt: TGCAGCGTTGCCAAGGGACAGGGGCGCCCTGGCGAGCAGTACTTC
cdr3_aa: CSVAKGQGRPGEQYF

v_call: TRBV29-1
clone_size: NA
j_call: TRBJ2-3
d_call: TRBD1
cdr3_nt: TGCAGCGTTCAACGGCCGGGACAGGGACCCACAGATACGCAGTATTTT
cdr3_aa: CSVQRPGQGPTDTQYF

v_call: TRBV2
clone_size: few
j_call: TRBJ2-2
d_call: NA
cdr3_nt: TGTGCCAGCAGCACCATGAGTGACGGGGAGCTGTTTTTT
cdr3_aa: CASSTMSDGELFF

v_call: TRBV25-1
clone_size: NA
j_call: TRBJ1-2
d_call: TRBD1
cdr3_nt: TGTGCCAGCATGGGGATCGGACAGGGCTTCTCTGGCTACACCTTC
cdr3_aa: CASMGIGQGFSGYTF

v_call: TRBV20-1
clone_size: NA
j_call: TRBJ1-2
d_call: NA
cdr3_nt: TGCAGTGCTACTCTATTTGGGGGCTACACCTTC
cdr3_aa: CSATLFGGYTF

v_call: TRBV7-9
clone_size: NA
j_call: TRBJ2-1
d_call: NA
cdr3_nt: TGTGCCAGCAGCTTAGTGCAGGGGGGGATGAATGAGCAGTTCTTC
cdr3_aa: CASSLVQGGMNEQFF

v_call: TRBV27
clone_size: NA
j_call: TRBJ2-4
d_call: TRBD1
cdr3_nt: TGTGCCAGCATGGACAGGAGGAACATTCAGTACTTC
cdr3_aa: CASMDRRNIQYF

v_call: TRBV29-1
clone_size: few
j_call: TRBJ2-5
d_call: NA
cdr3_nt: TGCAGCGTGCGGGACTTCCAAGAGACCCAGTACTTC
cdr3_aa: CSVRDFQETQYF

v_call: TRBV9
clone_size: NA
j_call: TRBJ1-3
d_call: NA
cdr3_nt: TGTGCCAGCAGCGTCAAGTACTCTGGAAACACCATATATTTT
cdr3_aa: CASSVKYSGNTIYF

v_call: TRBV5-6
clone_size: NA
j_call: TRBJ1-5
d_call: TRBD1
cdr3_nt: TGTGCCAGCAGCCCGAGCAGGGGGTATCAGCCCCAGCATTTT
cdr3_aa: CASSPSRGYQPQHF

v_call: TRBV7-2
clone_size: NA
j_call: TRBJ1-2
d_call: TRBD1
cdr3_nt: TGTGCCAGCAGCTCCCACGGGACAGGGGGCGGCTACACCTTC
cdr3_aa: CASSSHGTGGGYTF

v_call: TRBV9
clone_size: NA
j_call: TRBJ2-5
d_call: TRBD1
cdr3_nt: TGTGCCAGCAGCGAGGGACAGCCGGGAGAGACCCAGTACTTC
cdr3_aa: CASSEGQPGETQYF

v_call: TRBV29-1
clone_size: NA
j_call: TRBJ2-1
d_call: NA
cdr3_nt: TGCAGCGTCGTCCAAGCGGGTTCCTACAATGAGCAGTTCTTC
cdr3_aa: CSVVQAGSYNEQFF

v_call: TRBV7-2
clone_size: NA
j_call: TRBJ1-2
d_call: NA
cdr3_nt: TGTGCCAGCAGCACACCACAGGGACATGGCTACACCTTC
cdr3_aa: CASSTPQGHGYTF

v_call: TRBV18
clone_size: NA
j_call: TRBJ2-5
d_call: NA
cdr3_nt: TGTGCCAGCTCACCACCCACAGTGTGGGAGACCCAGTACTTC
cdr3_aa: CASSPPTVWETQYF

v_call: TRBV10-3
clone_size: NA
j_call: TRBJ1-5
d_call: NA
cdr3_nt: TGTGCCATCCGGCACTGGACAAATCAGCCCCAGCATTTT
cdr3_aa: CAIRHWTNQPQHF